This TCR beta chain is from a study of cytomegalovirus exposure and HLA in healthy donors. Study-level background: Approximately 200 million T cells yielded roughly 120 million unique TCR beta sequences in earlier analysis. Study-wide results and limits: 150 to 200 TCR beta chains were listed as cytomegalovirus-associated. What TCR beta sequences reportedly achieved was accurate prediction of HLA-A and HLA-B alleles in most subjects. Data from an earlier analysis indicated that most TCR beta V segments were productive either about 87% or about 30% of the time.

The CDR3 spans 17 residues. The ends were cut back, 2 bases at V and 2 bases at J, with 16 bases in the middle. Germline values: CDR1 ENHRY, CDR2 SYGVKD. For this clone: Its specificity is unknown.

The PCR had 60 Vbeta and 13 Jbeta primers. Sequenced by immunoSEQ multiplex PCR; TCRdb stores in-frame clones only, minus some. The sample yields roughly 190,000 clones, over 75% seen once. The rearrangement uses TRBV10-3 and TRBJ1-5, with D possibly being TRBD1 (6 bases). This TCR was sampled from a man aged 18 to 29 in good health and CMV-seronegative. The sample taken for sequencing was PBMCs. For the CDR3, the DNA is TGTGCCATCAGTGAGGCTGCGGGGGGCGTCGGCAATCAGCCCCAGCATTTT. This codes for CAISEAAGGVGNQPQHF.